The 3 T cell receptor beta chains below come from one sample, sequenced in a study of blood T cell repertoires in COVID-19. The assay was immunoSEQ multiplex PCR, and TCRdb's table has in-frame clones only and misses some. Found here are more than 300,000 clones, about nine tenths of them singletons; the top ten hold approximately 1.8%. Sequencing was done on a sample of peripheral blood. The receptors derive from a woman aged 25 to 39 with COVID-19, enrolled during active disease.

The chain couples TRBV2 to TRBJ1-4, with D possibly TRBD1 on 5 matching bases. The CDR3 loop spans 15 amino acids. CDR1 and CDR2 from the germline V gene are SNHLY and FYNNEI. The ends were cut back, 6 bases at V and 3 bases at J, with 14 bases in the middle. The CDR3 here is CASRGDLRANEKLFF. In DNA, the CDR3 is TGTGCCAGCAGGGGCGACCTCAGGGCTAATGAAAAACTGTTTTTT.

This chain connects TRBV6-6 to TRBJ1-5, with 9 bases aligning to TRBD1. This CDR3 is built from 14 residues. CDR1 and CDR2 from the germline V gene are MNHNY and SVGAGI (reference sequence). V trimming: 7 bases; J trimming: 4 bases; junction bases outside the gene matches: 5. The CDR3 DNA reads TGTGCCAGCATTAGGGGACAGGGAAATCAGCCCCAGCATTTT. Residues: CASIRGQGNQPQHF.

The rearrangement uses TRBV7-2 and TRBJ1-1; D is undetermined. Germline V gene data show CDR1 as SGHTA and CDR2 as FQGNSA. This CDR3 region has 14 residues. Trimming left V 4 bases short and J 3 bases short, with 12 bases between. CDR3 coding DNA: TGTGCCAGCAGCTCACTTGGGGAGGACACTGAAGCTTTCTTT. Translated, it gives CASSSLGEDTEAFF. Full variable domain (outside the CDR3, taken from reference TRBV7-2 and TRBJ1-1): GAGVSQSPSNKVTEKGKDVELRCDPISGHTALYWYRQSLGQGLEFLIYFQGNSAPDKSGLPSDRFSAERTGGSVSTLTIQRTQQEDSAVYLCASSSLGEDTEAFFGQGTRLTVV.